Listed below are T cell receptor beta chains from one sample, sequenced in a study of shared clonotypes between healthy human individuals. Clones were sequenced by immunoSEQ multiplex PCR, and TCRdb holds only the in-frame ones, with some missing. The data contain approximately 120,000 clones, 68% of them seen just once; the ten biggest clones take up roughly 23%. Input material: memory CD8+ T cells sorted from blood. These receptor sequences come from a woman between 25 and 40 years old in good health. Each CDR3 is given with its conserved first and last residue. A D gene is named only where the DNA matches it firmly. Expanded clones get a size class; other rows say once, few or many, or leave the size out.

v_gene: TRBV6-4; j_gene: TRBJ2-3; abundance: NA; d_gene: NA; CDR3nt: TGTGCCAGCAGTGACGGGGAAAGCACAGATACGCAGTATTTT; CDR3aa: CASSDGESTDTQYF
v_gene: TRBV29-1; j_gene: TRBJ2-7; abundance: many; d_gene: NA; CDR3nt: TGCAGCGTTGTCCAGGGTGATCGGAACGAGCAGTACTTC; CDR3aa: CSVVQGDRNEQYF
v_gene: TRBV7-9; j_gene: TRBJ1-4; abundance: NA; d_gene: NA; CDR3nt: TGTGCCAGCAGCTTCTTTACAGGTCCGGGCGATGAAAAACTGTTTTTT; CDR3aa: CASSFFTGPGDEKLFF
v_gene: TRBV25-1; j_gene: TRBJ2-7; abundance: NA; d_gene: NA; CDR3nt: TGTGCCAGCAGTACTGCCTTAGAGTCGGGGGCCGTACCCTACGAGCAGTACTTC; CDR3aa: CASSTALESGAVPYEQYF
v_gene: TRBV7-4; j_gene: TRBJ2-5; abundance: NA; d_gene: NA; CDR3nt: TGTGCCAGCAGCCCACTTTTTCTGGGACCGGAGGAGACCCAGTACTTC; CDR3aa: CASSPLFLGPEETQYF
v_gene: TRBV4-1; j_gene: TRBJ2-1; abundance: many; d_gene: TRBD2; CDR3nt: TGCGCCAGCAGCCAAGGACTAGCGGGAGGGGAGCAGTTCTTC; CDR3aa: CASSQGLAGGEQFF
v_gene: TRBV10-3; j_gene: TRBJ1-1; abundance: NA; d_gene: TRBD1; CDR3nt: TGTGCCATCAGAAAGACAGGGAGAACTGAAGCTTTCTTT; CDR3aa: CAIRKTGRTEAFF
v_gene: TRBV7-9; j_gene: TRBJ2-1; abundance: NA; d_gene: NA; CDR3nt: TGTGCCAGCAGCTTAGGACGACTAGTGGGCAATGAGCAGTTCTTC; CDR3aa: CASSLGRLVGNEQFF
v_gene: TRBV28; j_gene: TRBJ2-7; abundance: few; d_gene: NA; CDR3nt: TGTGCCAGCAGTTTCACCGGTTACTACGAGCAGTACTTC; CDR3aa: CASSFTGYYEQYF
v_gene: TRBV11-2; j_gene: TRBJ2-7; abundance: NA; d_gene: TRBD2; CDR3nt: TGTGCCAGCAGCTTCTCAGCGGGAGGTTACGAGCAGTACTTC; CDR3aa: CASSFSAGGYEQYF
v_gene: TRBV5-6; j_gene: TRBJ2-1; abundance: NA; d_gene: NA; CDR3nt: TGTGCCAGCAGCTTCCAGGGCAGGTACAACAATGAGCAGTTCTTC; CDR3aa: CASSFQGRYNNEQFF
v_gene: TRBV6-4; j_gene: TRBJ2-3; abundance: NA; d_gene: NA; CDR3nt: TGTGCCAGCAGTTCATCCGGGGGCACGCAGTATTTT; CDR3aa: CASSSSGGTQYF
v_gene: TRBV7-6; j_gene: TRBJ2-1; abundance: NA; d_gene: TRBD1; CDR3nt: TGTGCCAGCAGCTTAGCCTACGGGACAGCTAGTAATGAGCAGTTCTTC; CDR3aa: CASSLAYGTASNEQFF
v_gene: TRBV14; j_gene: TRBJ2-7; abundance: NA; d_gene: NA; CDR3nt: TGTGCCAGCAGCCAAGGGGGTTTTTCGACCGGTCCCTACGAGCAGTACTTC; CDR3aa: CASSQGGFSTGPYEQYF
v_gene: TRBV9; j_gene: TRBJ1-4; abundance: NA; d_gene: TRBD1; CDR3nt: TGTGCCAGCAGCGCAGGACAAGGGGGCCGGGGTGAAAAACTGTTTTTT; CDR3aa: CASSAGQGGRGEKLFF
v_gene: TRBV6-1; j_gene: TRBJ1-5; abundance: few; d_gene: NA; CDR3nt: TGTGCCAGCAGTGACGGGCAGGGTGGTCAGCCCCAGCATTTT; CDR3aa: CASSDGQGGQPQHF
v_gene: TRBV4-1; j_gene: TRBJ2-3; abundance: NA; d_gene: TRBD2; CDR3nt: TGCGCCAGCAGCCAAGTTGAGGCAGCGGGAGAGACAGATACGCAGTATTTT; CDR3aa: CASSQVEAAGETDTQYF
v_gene: TRBV5-4; j_gene: TRBJ1-2; abundance: NA; d_gene: NA; CDR3nt: TGTGCCAGCAGCTTGGGTACAGCTAACTATGGCTACACCTTC; CDR3aa: CASSLGTANYGYTF
v_gene: TRBV4-1; j_gene: TRBJ1-1; abundance: NA; d_gene: NA; CDR3nt: TGCGCCAGCAGGTCCGGGACAACGAACACTGAAGCTTTCTTT; CDR3aa: CASRSGTTNTEAFF
v_gene: TRBV19; j_gene: TRBJ2-3; abundance: NA; d_gene: TRBD2; CDR3nt: TGTGCCAGTAGTATAGGCGGGACTAGCGGCACAGATACGCAGTATTTT; CDR3aa: CASSIGGTSGTDTQYF
v_gene: TRBV7-6; j_gene: TRBJ2-1; abundance: NA; d_gene: NA; CDR3nt: TGTGCCAGCAGCACACGACTGTCCAACTACAATGAGCAGTTCTTC; CDR3aa: CASSTRLSNYNEQFF
v_gene: TRBV19; j_gene: TRBJ1-1; abundance: NA; d_gene: NA; CDR3nt: TGTGCCAGTAGTATGTCCCGGGGGATAAGCACTGAAGCTTTCTTT; CDR3aa: CASSMSRGISTEAFF
v_gene: TRBV6-4; j_gene: TRBJ2-2; abundance: NA; d_gene: NA; CDR3nt: TGTGCCAGCAGTGATAGGTCCACCGGGGAGCTGTTTTTT; CDR3aa: CASSDRSTGELFF
v_gene: TRBV14; j_gene: TRBJ2-3; abundance: NA; d_gene: NA; CDR3nt: TGTGCCAGCAGCCAAGATAGGGGGAGCACAGATACGCAGTATTTT; CDR3aa: CASSQDRGSTDTQYF
v_gene: TRBV27; j_gene: TRBJ2-5; abundance: NA; d_gene: NA; CDR3nt: TGTGCCAGCAGTCCGCCCCCGGGACCCTCGCAAGAGACCCAGTACTTC; CDR3aa: CASSPPPGPSQETQYF
v_gene: TRBV7-2; j_gene: TRBJ2-5; abundance: NA; d_gene: NA; CDR3nt: TGTGCCAGCAGCTTAGCCGAGACCCAGTACTTC; CDR3aa: CASSLAETQYF
v_gene: TRBV25-1; j_gene: TRBJ2-4; abundance: many; d_gene: NA; CDR3nt: TGTGCCAGCAGTGAACGGGCGGTGACCAAAAACATTCAGTACTTC; CDR3aa: CASSERAVTKNIQYF
v_gene: TRBV19; j_gene: TRBJ1-5; abundance: NA; d_gene: TRBD1; CDR3nt: TGTGCCAGTAGGCCGACAGGGAGAGGTCAGCCCCAGCATTTT; CDR3aa: CASRPTGRGQPQHF
v_gene: TRBV2; j_gene: TRBJ2-3; abundance: NA; d_gene: NA; CDR3nt: TGTGCCAGCAAGGGTTCAATAAGCACAGATACGCAGTATTTT; CDR3aa: CASKGSISTDTQYF
v_gene: TRBV7-9; j_gene: TRBJ2-2; abundance: NA; d_gene: TRBD2; CDR3nt: TGTGCCAGCAGCTATGGGCCTAGCGGGATTATGGGCACCGGGGAGCTGTTTTTT; CDR3aa: CASSYGPSGIMGTGELFF